Listed here are 11 T cell receptor beta chains from one sample, sequenced in a study of naive and memory T cell subsets (dated by TCRdb to 2015 to 2018). Libraries came from UMI-ligation and nested PCR. TCRdb records Illumina MiSeq as the sequencer. For the blood and skin samples, reverse transcription of TCR RNA was done with SuperScript IV along with alpha and beta constant region primers. TCRdb took the public reads, trimmed them with fastp at Q25, ran MiXCR for clone calling and kept in-frame beta chains. Records with the same CDR3 protein are collapsed into one entry carrying the most frequent genes and DNA. The sample table holds around 20,000 distinct CDR3 sequences, of which roughly 9% were seen once. The ten largest clones take up nearly 7% of the sample. According to the study, the label for this sample's treatment or condition signals: skin biopsy from PPD injection site in Mantoux-positive individual. Total RNA was treated with RQ1 DNase, without cell sorting, prior to reverse transcription, with an input of about 1 to 1000 ng being targeted.

The sequencing here drew on skin, taken from a tuberculin skin test site. The origin of the receptors is an adult in good health.

This clonotype occurred many times. V is TRBV2 and J is TRBJ2-5; 8 bases agree with TRBD1. Germline V gene lookup returns CDR1 SNHLY and CDR2 FYNNEI. The J segment lost 0 bases and the V segment lost 3 bases, leaving 12 bases of the junction unmatched. The CDR3 runs to 18 residues. The CDR3 DNA is TGTGCCAGCAGTGATGACGGGACAGGATTACCGTACCAAGAGACCCAGTACTTC. Protein product: CASSDDGTGLPYQETQYF. Variable domain in full (rest from reference TRBV2 and TRBJ2-5): EPEVTQTPSHQVTQMGQEVILRCVPISNHLYFYWYRQILGQKVEFLVSFYNNEISEKSEIFDDQFSVERPDGSNFTLKIRSTKLEDSAMYFCASSDDGTGLPYQETQYFGPGTRLLVL.

This clonotype was counted many times. This rearrangement joins TRBV12-3 or TRBV12-4 to TRBJ2-3; D ambiguous. This CDR3 region has 12 residues. Trimming left V 6 bases short and J 0 bases short, with 4 bases between. DNA of the CDR3: TGTGCCAGCAGAATTAGCACAGATACGCAGTATTTT. Residues: CASRISTDTQYF.

This clonotype was observed a few times. This chain joins TRBV5-1 and TRBJ2-5, with D perhaps matching TRBD1 or TRBD2 (6 bases each). V was shortened by 2 bases and J by 5 bases, with 13 bases between the two germline ends. Germline V lookup: CDR1 SGHRS, CDR2 YFSETQ. The CDR3 spans 14 residues. Here the CDR3 reads CASSFGGGFETQYF. As DNA, the CDR3 is TGCGCCAGCAGCTTCGGAGGGGGGTTCGAGACCCAGTACTTC.

The chain joins TRBV5-1 to TRBJ2-7; 9 bases align to TRBD2. The CDR3 is 14 amino acids. CDR1 is SGHRS and CDR2 is YFSETQ in the germline V gene. V shed 1 base and J 6 bases; nucleotides not matched to a gene: 5. The CDR3 nucleotides are TGCGCCAGCAGCTTGACAGGACTAGCGTTCGAGCAGTACTTC. It specifies CASSLTGLAFEQYF.

Details on this clonotype: A much larger clone sits a single nucleotide away, making a read error possible. In DNA form, the CDR3 reads TGTGCCAGCAGCGTTGGGGCCTACAGTTACGAGCAGTACTTC. Translated: CASSVGAYSYEQYF. The chain links TRBV9 to TRBJ2-7, with D perhaps TRBD1 (5 bases). Germline V gives CDR1 SGDLS, CDR2 YYNGEE. V gave up 2 bases and J gave up 4 bases, with 13 bases separating them. The CDR3 sequence is 14 residues long.

This clonotype has only a few counts. The chain combines TRBV6-2 or TRBV6-3 with TRBJ1-6, with a weak D call TRBD1 (6 bases). V lost 8 bases, J lost 10 bases, and 21 bases lay in between. Germline CDR1 is MNHEY and CDR2 is SVGEGT. This CDR3 is built from 15 residues. In DNA form, the CDR3 reads TGTGCCAGCTCAAACGGTCGCGGGGGACAATCACCCCTCCACTTT. It yields the protein CASSNGRGGQSPLHF.

The J gene is TRBJ2-1, the V gene TRBV4-1, with 10 bases matching TRBD2. CDR1 and CDR2 (germline): MGHRA, YSYEKL. The CDR3 sequence is 18 residues long. After removal of 3 bases from V and 6 bases from J, the junction contained 14 bases not matched to a gene. The CDR3 DNA is TGCGCCAGCAGCCATAGTCCCGGGACTAGCGTTCTGGTCAATGAGCAGTTCTTC. Residues: CASSHSPGTSVLVNEQFF.

This clonotype has a handful of counts. The gene calls are TRBV5-6 and TRBJ2-1; 9 bases fit TRBD2. The CDR3 length is 15 residues. V dropped 2 bases and J dropped 11; count of bases not matched to a gene: 11. The germline CDR1 and CDR2 sequences are SGHDT and YYEEEE. In DNA form, the CDR3 reads TGTGCCAGCAGCTTTTTAGCGGGGGACTTCGCACAGCAGTTCTTC. The encoded protein is CASSFLAGDFAQQFF.

In this sample, this clonotype turned up many times. The gene calls are TRBV6-5 and TRBJ1-2; no reliable D call. Germline-derived CDR1 and CDR2 are MNHEY and SVGAGI. Trimming left V 4 bases short and J 3 bases short, with 15 bases between. CDR3 length: 15 residues. The CDR3: CASSLKGEADYGYTF. DNA of the CDR3: TGTGCCAGCAGTTTAAAGGGAGAGGCCGACTATGGCTACACCTTC.

The chain carries TRBV5-1 and TRBJ2-7; D assignment may be TRBD1 or TRBD2 (5 bases each). The CDR3 runs 13 residues. Germline values: CDR1 SGHRS, CDR2 YFSETQ. V was pared by 2 bases and J by 5 bases, with 11 bases between. Written as DNA, the CDR3 is TGCGCCAGCAGCTTAGAGGGGTTCCACGAGCAGTACTTC. Translation gives CASSLEGFHEQYF.

This chain joins TRBV4-1 and TRBJ2-1; weak D call: TRBD2 (5 bases). The germline CDR1 and CDR2 sequences are MGHRA and YSYEKL. The CDR3 covers 15 residues. V lost 1 base, J lost 8 bases, and 15 bases lay in between. The CDR3, as DNA: TGCGCCAGCAGCCAAGGCGGGCCAGGTCACTATGAGCAGTTCTTC. Translation gives CASSQGGPGHYEQFF.